This record covers a single T cell receptor beta chain. Antigen specificity is unknown. This CDR3 contains 15 residues. The junction had 6 bases not matched to a gene; V was cut back by 2 bases and J by 7 bases. Germline values: CDR1 SGHTA, CDR2 FQGNSA. PCR involved 60 Vbeta and 13 Jbeta primers. Generated by immunoSEQ multiplex PCR, the TCRdb table keeps only in-frame clones and is missing some. The sample shows 150,000 to 180,000 clones, 60% to 75% of them seen only once. This sample is drawn from a study of cytomegalovirus exposure and HLA in healthy donors. At the level of the study: Within an early data release were about 90 million unique TCRs drawn from HLA-typed donors.

Findings of the study overall: Indistinguishability led to the exclusion of some V segments, TRBV6-2 and TRBV6-3 included. Sequencing likely produced, as an artifact, a cluster of highly shared sequence variants.

The chain has TRBV7-2 and TRBJ2-2; 8 bases are a match to TRBD2. The sequenced material came from PBMCs. This receptor was taken from a man aged 18 to 35 in good health and CMV-seronegative. As DNA, the CDR3 is TGTGCCAGCAGCTTATTGCGGGGGGCAGGCGGGGAGCTGTTTTTT. Its translation: CASSLLRGAGGELFF.